This T cell receptor (beta chain) was observed in a study of blood T cell repertoires in COVID-19. The wider study: Samples came from the United States, Italy and Spain, spanning acute and convalescent COVID-19.

The CDR3 is 13 residues long. Germline V gene lookup returns CDR1 SGHRS and CDR2 YFSETQ. V was trimmed by 5 bases and J by 8 bases, leaving 14 bases between them. Generated by immunoSEQ multiplex PCR, the TCRdb table keeps only in-frame clones and is missing some. The sample carries 200,000 to 250,000 clones, over 75% recorded once. V and J are TRBV5-1 and TRBJ1-5; maybe TRBD1 (5 bases). Sequencing was performed on PBMCs or T cells enriched from blood (not recorded which). The TCR originated in a woman in her 50s with acute COVID-19. CDR3 loop: CASRGEGWEPQHF. CDR3 in DNA: TGCGCCAGCAGAGGGGAGGGGTGGGAGCCCCAGCATTTT.